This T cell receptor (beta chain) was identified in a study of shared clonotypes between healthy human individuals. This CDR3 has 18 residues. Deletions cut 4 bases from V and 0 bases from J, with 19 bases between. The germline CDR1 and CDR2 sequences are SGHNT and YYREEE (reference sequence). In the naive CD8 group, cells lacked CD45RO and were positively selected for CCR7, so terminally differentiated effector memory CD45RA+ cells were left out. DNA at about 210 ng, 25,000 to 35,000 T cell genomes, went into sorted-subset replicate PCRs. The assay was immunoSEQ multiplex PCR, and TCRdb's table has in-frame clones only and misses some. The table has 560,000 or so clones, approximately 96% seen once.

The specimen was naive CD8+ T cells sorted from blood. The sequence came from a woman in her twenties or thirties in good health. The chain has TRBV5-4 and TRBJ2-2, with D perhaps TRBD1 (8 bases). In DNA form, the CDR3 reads TGTGCCAGCAGCCCGGGGGGACAGGTTTTCGCGAACACCGGGGAGCTGTTTTTT. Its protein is CASSPGGQVFANTGELFF. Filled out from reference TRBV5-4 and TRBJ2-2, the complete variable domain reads ETGVTQSPTHLIKTRGQQVTLRCSSQSGHNTVSWYQQALGQGPQFIFQYYREEENGRGNFPPRFSGLQFPNYSSELNVNALELDDSALYLCASSPGGQVFANTGELFFGEGSRLTVL.